These 9 T cell receptor beta chains came from one sample sequenced in a study of CD8 T cells in ankylosing spondylitis (dated by TCRdb to about 2017). The library came from 5' RACE. These reads were obtained on an Illumina HiSeq 2500. TCRdb applied fastp at Q25 and MiXCR to the public reads, then kept only in-frame beta chains. All rows with the same CDR3 protein become a single entry with the most common DNA and genes. For this sample the table gives roughly 180,000 distinct CDR3 sequences, of which 11% were detected only once. The ten most abundant clones make up almost 30% of the sample. The sequenced sample consisted of blood, either unsorted or a sorted T cell fraction (not recorded which). The receptors here all came from a male donor with ankylosing spondylitis or in good health (not recorded which).

The chain carries TRBV6-5 and TRBJ2-1; D is perhaps TRBD2 (6 bases). The germline gives CDR1 MNHEY, CDR2 SVGAGI. Between the trimmed V and J ends, which lost 0 bases and 8 bases, there was a span of 14 bases. This CDR3 is 15 amino acids long. Here the CDR3 reads CASSYSTGRDYEQFF. For the CDR3, the DNA is TGTGCCAGCAGTTACTCGACGGGCAGGGACTATGAGCAGTTCTTC.

In its sample, this clonotype was seen many times. The chain recombines TRBV20-1 with TRBJ2-1; weak D call: TRBD2 (6 bases). The CDR3 covers 16 residues. Germline CDR1 is DFQATT and CDR2 is SNEGSKA (reference sequence). V was shortened by 5 bases and J by 3 bases, with 20 bases between the two germline ends. The CDR3 coding sequence is TGCAGTGCTCCCCCGTTTCCGCGGGGCGGCTACAATGAGCAGTTCTTC. It specifies CSAPPFPRGGYNEQFF.

This clonotype was observed at least ten times. The gene calls are TRBV20-1 and TRBJ2-3; 10 bases map to TRBD2. Germline V gives CDR1 DFQATT, CDR2 SNEGSKA (reference sequence). This CDR3 spans 18 amino acids. V was pared by 0 bases and J by 5 bases, with 14 bases of the junction left unmatched. The chain's CDR3 is CSARDMASGGPRRDTQYF. The CDR3 DNA reads as TGCAGTGCTAGAGATATGGCTAGCGGGGGCCCTCGGAGAGATACGCAGTATTTT.

This clonotype has ten or more counts. The V call is TRBV2, the J call TRBJ2-7; D gene uncertain. Germline V lookup: CDR1 SNHLY, CDR2 FYNNEI. CDR3 size: 13 residues. V lost 9 bases, J lost 4 bases, and 16 bases lay in between. CDR3 sequence: CASTLAFRYEQYF. CDR3 DNA sequence: TGTGCCAGTACTCTTGCCTTTCGGTACGAGCAGTACTTC. Using reference TRBV2 and TRBJ2-7 for the parts outside the CDR3, the full variable domain is EPEVTQTPSHQVTQMGQEVILRCVPISNHLYFYWYRQILGQKVEFLVSFYNNEISEKSEIFDDQFSVERPDGSNFTLKIRSTKLEDSAMYFCASTLAFRYEQYFGPGTRLTVT.

This clonotype was picked up many times. The CDR3 region is CASSRGQTTNEKLFF. The CDR3 coding sequence is TGCGCCAGCAGCCGGGGCCAGACAACTAATGAAAAACTGTTTTTT. The V call is TRBV4-3, the J call TRBJ1-4; possibly TRBD1 for D (5 bases). CDR3 length equals 15 residues. The germline V gene has CDR1 LGHNA and CDR2 YSLEER. The V end lost 4 bases, the J end lost 0 bases, and 9 bases lay between the germline ends.

The chain has TRBV5-1 and TRBJ2-5, with 10 bases identical to TRBD2. The CDR3 has 15 amino acids. CDR1 SGHRS and CDR2 YFSETQ come from the germline V gene. With V trimmed by 3 bases and J by 2 bases, 4 bases remained unmatched. CDR3 DNA: TGCGCCAGCAGCTACGGACTAGCGGAGCAAGAGACCCAGTACTTC. Translation gives CASSYGLAEQETQYF.

The chain has TRBV4-1 and TRBJ2-7; either TRBD1 or TRBD2 may fit D (5 bases each). Trimming pared 1 base from V and 6 bases from J, leaving 13 bases between. This CDR3 is 14 amino acids long. Germline V gene sequence: CDR1 MGHRA, CDR2 YSYEKL. CDR3 DNA sequence: TGCGCCAGCAGCCAAGTCGGTAGAGGGGCCGAGCAGTACTTC. Amino acid sequence: CASSQVGRGAEQYF.

This clonotype showed up many times. The CDR3 here is CASSRPRGYNEQFF. Here the CDR3 DNA reads TGTGCCAGCAGTAGGCCTAGGGGCTACAATGAGCAGTTCTTC. The rearrangement links TRBV12-3 or TRBV12-4 to TRBJ2-1; D possibly corresponds to TRBD1 (5 bases). V lost 5 bases and J lost 3, with 11 bases in between. The CDR3 is 14 residues long.

This clonotype was detected many times. The chain is built from TRBV15 and TRBJ2-5; no definite D call. V lost 3 bases to trimming and J lost 5 bases, with 7 bases between them. Looked up from germline, CDR1 is LNHNV and CDR2 is YYDKDF (reference sequence). The CDR3 has 12 residues. In DNA form, the CDR3 reads TGTGCCACCAGCAGGGTGTTCGAGACCCAGTACTTC. Translation gives CATSRVFETQYF.